The 4 T cell receptor beta chains in this list originate from one sample, sequenced in a study of molecular identifiers for immune sequencing clone quantification (dated by TCRdb to the late 2010s). Library preparation employed PCR. Sequencing relied on a NextSeq 500. TCRdb trimmed public reads at Q25 via fastp, called clones via MiXCR and kept in-frame beta chains. Rows are unified per CDR3 protein, each entry keeping the most common DNA and genes. The sample yields about 86,000 distinct CDR3 sequences; about 23% were counted once. The top ten constitute approximately 0.78% of the sample. The sequencing sample was made of naive CD8+ T cells from blood, with Jurkat cell RNA spiked in. The cell subset or site label, as the study defines it: FACS-sorted CD8+CD4-CCR7+CD45RA+ naive T cells. These receptors came from a human donor in good health. Some libraries in this study had Jurkat cell RNA spiked in.

For this clonotype: One base away lies a much larger clone, so this may be a sequencing read error. The V gene is TRBV4-1, the J gene TRBJ2-5; 9 bases agree with TRBD2. Germline CDR1 MGHRA, CDR2 YSYEKL. The CDR3 contains 13 residues. CDR3 sequence: CASSPASGETKYF. CDR3 DNA sequence: TGCGCCAGCAGCCCGGCTAGCGGGGAGACCAAGTACTTC.

Concerning this clonotype itself: A much larger clone differs by one base, so this may be a read error. The CDR3 carries no conserved terminal phenylalanine or tryptophan, so it likely arises from a read error. The rearrangement uses TRBV19 and TRBJ2-7, with D perhaps matching TRBD1 or TRBD2 (5 bases each). Trimming took off 5 bases at V and 4 bases at J, with 6 bases between the two ends. Germline V gene data show CDR1 as LNHDA and CDR2 as SQIVND (reference sequence). This CDR3 is 11 amino acids long. The CDR3 DNA is TGTGCCAGTAGTTGGGGGTACGAGCAGTACTCC. This gives the protein CASSWGYEQYS.

This sequence joins TRBV27 and TRBJ1-2, with 10 bases that match TRBD1. Looked up from germline, CDR1 is MNHEY and CDR2 is SMNVEV (reference sequence). The trim removed 4 bases at V and 4 bases at J, leaving 9 bases unmatched. The CDR3 sequence is 16 residues long. This CDR3 reads CASSYRQGAPTYGYTF. The CDR3, as DNA: TGTGCCAGCAGTTACAGACAGGGGGCGCCGACCTATGGCTACACCTTC.

The rearrangement uses TRBV5-5 and TRBJ1-4; maybe TRBD1 (5 bases). The CDR3 has 15 amino acids. From germline, CDR1 is SGHKS and CDR2 YYEKEE (reference sequence). V was clipped by 2 bases and J by 3 bases, with 11 bases between them. The CDR3 loop is CASSLIWGANEKLFF. As DNA, the CDR3 is TGTGCCAGCAGCTTAATCTGGGGGGCTAATGAAAAACTGTTTTTT.